Sequencing of this TCR beta chain was carried out in a study of T-cell memory formation after mild COVID-19. Looking at the study overall: Across donors, TCR clusters were largely donor specific.

Study observations and caveats: There was a balanced CD4/CD8 profile in clones contracting day 15 to 85, and later expanders leaned CD4+.

This clonotype was observed a single time. Antigen specificity is unknown. TCRdb independently ran MiXCR on the 5' RACE reads; one entry per CDR3 protein. Here the sample spans 200,000 to 250,000 distinct CDR3 sequences, around 30% being singletons. V shed 0 bases and J shed 1 base, with 9 bases lying between them. This CDR3 has 15 residues. CDR1 MNHEY and CDR2 SVGAGI come from the germline V gene. The sequenced material came from PBMCs or a T cell subset sorted from them (not recorded which). This sequence joins TRBV6-5 and TRBJ1-1; possible D gene TRBD1, 5 bases. The TCR originated in an adult woman who had mild COVID-19 (a few samples of this study predate the infection). Cell type and time point are not known. The DNA for the CDR3 is TGTGCCAGCAGTTACTCGAGACAGACGAACACTGAAGCTTTCTTT. Translation: CASSYSRQTNTEAFF.